These T cell receptor beta chains were read from a single sample in a study of vaccination effects on CD4 cells after COVID-19. Sequencing was performed with immunoSEQ multiplex PCR; in TCRdb, only in-frame clones are kept and a portion is missing. Of tens of thousands of clones listed, approximately 78% are singletons. For these TCRs, the target antigens are not known. Source: CD4+ T cells from PBMCs cultured without peptide, taken before COVID-19 vaccination. The receptors were sampled from a human donor who had a prior SARS-CoV-2 infection. The CDR3 runs from the conserved cysteine through the conserved F or W. The D gene is left open where the match is weak. A row's size may be missing; if present it is once, few, many or a size class.

D: .; size: .; J: TRBJ1-5; V: TRBV28; CDR3: CASRWGNNQPQHF; DNA: TGTGCCAGCCGTTGGGGGAACAATCAGCCCCAGCATTTT
D: TRBD1; size: .; J: TRBJ1-3; V: TRBV7-9; CDR3: CASSFPGGFGNTIYF; DNA: TGTGCCAGCAGCTTTCCAGGGGGATTTGGAAACACCATATATTTT
D: .; size: .; J: TRBJ1-5; V: TRBV2; CDR3: CASSEQGSQPQHF; DNA: TGTGCCAGCAGTGAGCAGGGTAGTCAGCCCCAGCATTTT
D: .; size: .; J: TRBJ2-5; V: TRBV5-1; CDR3: CASSLPRETQYF; DNA: TGCGCCAGCAGTTTGCCGCGAGAGACCCAGTACTTC
D: .; size: .; J: TRBJ2-1; V: TRBV2; CDR3: CASSDFGGGSYNEQFF; DNA: TGTGCCAGCAGTGATTTTGGCGGCGGCTCCTACAATGAGCAGTTCTTC
D: TRBD1; size: .; J: TRBJ2-7; V: TRBV25-1; CDR3: CASSVTGTYEQYF; DNA: TGTGCCAGCAGTGTGACAGGGACCTACGAGCAGTACTTC
D: .; size: .; J: TRBJ2-7; V: TRBV11-1; CDR3: CASSLADVARGYEQYF; DNA: TGTGCCAGCAGCTTAGCAGACGTGGCCAGGGGCTACGAGCAGTACTTC
D: .; size: .; J: TRBJ2-7; V: TRBV7-9; CDR3: CASSLASGEQYF; DNA: TGTGCCAGCAGCTTAGCGTCGGGCGAGCAGTACTTC
D: .; size: .; J: TRBJ2-2; V: TRBV6-5; CDR3: CASSYSRQYTGELFF; DNA: TGTGCCAGCAGTTACTCTCGACAGTACACCGGGGAGCTGTTTTTT
D: TRBD2; size: .; J: TRBJ2-5; V: TRBV24-1; CDR3: CATSDPGTSGETQYF; DNA: TGTGCCACCAGTGACCCCGGGACTAGTGGAGAGACCCAGTACTTC
D: .; size: few; J: TRBJ2-2; V: TRBV9; CDR3: CASSVRGSQTGELFF; DNA: TGTGCCAGCAGCGTGAGAGGGAGCCAAACCGGGGAGCTGTTTTTT
D: .; size: .; J: TRBJ2-2; V: TRBV4-3; CDR3: CASSQVAVPNTGELFF; DNA: TGCGCCAGCAGCCAAGTAGCGGTACCGAACACCGGGGAGCTGTTTTTT
D: TRBD1; size: .; J: TRBJ2-3; V: TRBV13; CDR3: CASSPRDRGPRTDTQYF; DNA: TGTGCCAGCAGCCCCCGGGACAGGGGGCCCCGCACAGATACGCAGTATTTT
D: TRBD2; size: few; J: TRBJ2-3; V: TRBV19; CDR3: CASQPGLLTDTQYF; DNA: TGTGCCAGCCAACCGGGACTACTCACAGATACGCAGTATTTT
D: TRBD1; size: .; J: TRBJ1-6; V: TRBV18; CDR3: CASSPTAGGNSPLHF; DNA: TGTGCCAGCTCCCCAACGGCAGGGGGAAATTCACCCCTCCACTTT
D: .; size: once; J: TRBJ2-1; V: TRBV30; CDR3: CAWERSSYNEQFF; DNA: TGTGCCTGGGAGCGGAGCTCCTACAATGAGCAGTTCTTC
D: .; size: .; J: TRBJ2-2; V: TRBV6-6; CDR3: CASSYATLNRGELFF; DNA: TGTGCCAGCAGTTATGCGACTCTAAACCGGGGGGAGCTGTTTTTT
D: TRBD2; size: .; J: TRBJ2-2; V: TRBV9; CDR3: CASSTTAGVGTGELFF; DNA: TGTGCCAGCAGCACTACAGCGGGAGTGGGGACCGGGGAGCTGTTTTTT
D: .; size: .; J: TRBJ1-5; V: TRBV6-5; CDR3: CASSYTRGGQPQHF; DNA: TGTGCCAGCAGTTACACGCGAGGGGGTCAGCCCCAGCATTTT
D: .; size: few; J: TRBJ2-3; V: TRBV7-7; CDR3: CASSLDGTDTQYF; DNA: TGTGCTAGCAGCTTAGATGGCACAGATACGCAGTATTTT
D: TRBD2; size: .; J: TRBJ2-2; V: TRBV5-3; CDR3: CARSSGTSGRYTGELFF; DNA: TGTGCCAGAAGCTCCGGGACTAGCGGGAGGTACACCGGGGAGCTGTTTTTT